These T cell receptor beta chains were read from a single sample in a study of CD8 T cells in Susac syndrome. TCRdb independently ran MiXCR on the immunoSEQ multiplex PCR reads; one entry per CDR3 protein. Here the sample spans roughly 200,000 distinct CDR3 sequences, approximately 95% being singletons. Material for sequencing was CD4+ T cells from PBMCs. All receptors come from a human donor in good health. Each CDR3 is given with its conserved first and last residue. The order of the fields is J gene, V gene, D gene, clone size, CDR3 protein, CDR3 DNA. The D gene is left open where the match is weak. Expanded clones are given a class, and other clones once, few, many or no size at all.

j_call: TRBJ2-3
v_call: TRBV7-7
d_call: NA
clone_size: NA
cdr3_aa: CASSSGQGGDTQYF
cdr3_nt: TGTGCTAGCAGCTCGGGACAAGGAGGGGATACGCAGTATTTT

j_call: TRBJ2-5
v_call: TRBV9
d_call: TRBD1
clone_size: NA
cdr3_aa: CASSGDSQETQYF
cdr3_nt: TGTGCCAGCAGTGGGGACAGCCAAGAGACCCAGTACTTC

j_call: TRBJ2-3
v_call: TRBV28
d_call: NA
clone_size: NA
cdr3_aa: CASSSNGEYTDTQYF
cdr3_nt: TGTGCCAGCAGTTCCAACGGGGAGTACACAGATACGCAGTATTTT

j_call: TRBJ2-1
v_call: TRBV24-1
d_call: TRBD2
clone_size: once
cdr3_aa: CATGLAGGAHNEQFF
cdr3_nt: TGTGCCACCGGCTTAGCGGGAGGGGCCCACAATGAGCAGTTCTTC

j_call: TRBJ1-2
v_call: TRBV5-1
d_call: NA
clone_size: few
cdr3_aa: CASSLVSGSGYTF
cdr3_nt: TGCGCCAGCAGCTTGGTCTCCGGTTCGGGCTACACCTTC

j_call: TRBJ2-5
v_call: TRBV15
d_call: NA
clone_size: once
cdr3_aa: CATSRDLGAGETQYF
cdr3_nt: TGTGCCACCAGCAGAGATTTGGGGGCGGGAGAGACCCAGTACTTC

j_call: TRBJ2-1
v_call: TRBV12-3/TRBV12-4
d_call: NA
clone_size: NA
cdr3_aa: CASRTGTYNEQFF
cdr3_nt: TGTGCCAGCCGAACCGGGACTTACAATGAGCAGTTCTTC

j_call: TRBJ2-5
v_call: TRBV7-2
d_call: NA
clone_size: NA
cdr3_aa: CASEGSWAGETQYF
cdr3_nt: TGTGCCAGCGAGGGTAGCTGGGCGGGGGAGACCCAGTACTTC

j_call: TRBJ2-1
v_call: TRBV11-2
d_call: NA
clone_size: NA
cdr3_aa: CASGPTGNNEQFF
cdr3_nt: TGTGCCAGCGGCCCTACCGGGAACAATGAGCAGTTCTTC

j_call: TRBJ2-7
v_call: TRBV5-1
d_call: TRBD1
clone_size: NA
cdr3_aa: CASSLDDRASGEQYF
cdr3_nt: TGCGCCAGCAGCTTGGACGACAGGGCTTCTGGCGAGCAGTACTTC

j_call: TRBJ2-1
v_call: TRBV3-1
d_call: TRBD2
clone_size: NA
cdr3_aa: CASSSRALAVFYNEQFF
cdr3_nt: TGTGCCAGCAGCTCCAGGGCTCTAGCGGTTTTCTACAATGAGCAGTTCTTC

j_call: TRBJ2-1
v_call: TRBV19
d_call: NA
clone_size: NA
cdr3_aa: CASSRAVHNEQFF
cdr3_nt: TGTGCCAGTAGTAGGGCGGTACACAATGAGCAGTTCTTC

j_call: TRBJ2-3
v_call: TRBV29-1
d_call: TRBD2
clone_size: NA
cdr3_aa: CSVGPAGGSTDTQYF
cdr3_nt: TGCAGCGTGGGCCCCGCGGGAGGGAGCACAGATACGCAGTATTTT

j_call: TRBJ2-5
v_call: TRBV5-6
d_call: TRBD2
clone_size: NA
cdr3_aa: CASSLTSGEETQYF
cdr3_nt: TGTGCCAGCAGCTTGACTAGCGGGGAAGAGACCCAGTACTTC

j_call: TRBJ2-3
v_call: TRBV14
d_call: NA
clone_size: NA
cdr3_aa: CASSQVYPDTQYF
cdr3_nt: TGTGCCAGCAGCCAAGTTTACCCAGATACGCAGTATTTT

j_call: TRBJ1-1
v_call: TRBV11-2
d_call: NA
clone_size: NA
cdr3_aa: CASSLFEGGTEAFF
cdr3_nt: TGTGCCAGCAGCTTGTTTGAGGGAGGGACTGAAGCTTTCTTT

j_call: TRBJ2-1
v_call: TRBV20-1
d_call: NA
clone_size: NA
cdr3_aa: CSAREVGGQKKQFF
cdr3_nt: TGCAGTGCTAGAGAGGTGGGGGGCCAGAAAAAGCAGTTCTTC

j_call: TRBJ2-5
v_call: TRBV18
d_call: NA
clone_size: NA
cdr3_aa: CASSPSLGSQETQYF
cdr3_nt: TGTGCCAGCTCACCTTCGCTGGGGTCACAAGAGACCCAGTACTTC

j_call: TRBJ2-3
v_call: TRBV7-6
d_call: TRBD1
clone_size: NA
cdr3_aa: CASSLAGQPSTDTQYF
cdr3_nt: TGTGCCAGCAGCTTAGCGGGACAGCCGAGCACAGATACGCAGTATTTT

j_call: TRBJ1-5
v_call: TRBV5-1
d_call: NA
clone_size: NA
cdr3_aa: CASREEGYSNQPQHF
cdr3_nt: TGCGCCAGCAGGGAGGAAGGATATAGCAATCAGCCCCAGCATTTT